This T cell receptor beta chain was sequenced during a study of blood T cell repertoires in COVID-19. For the study at large: Acute and convalescent COVID-19 samples came from the United States, Italy and Spain.

The protocol was immunoSEQ multiplex PCR, while the TCRdb copy is restricted to in-frame clones and leaves out a portion. The repertoire has 250,000 to 350,000 clones, 88% of them found once; the top ten carry almost 9.5%. Germline loops: CDR1 LGHDT, CDR2 YNNKEL (reference sequence). This CDR3 has 19 amino acids. V lost 4 bases, J lost 1 base, and 9 bases stayed unmatched. The specimen was peripheral blood. This sequence was found in a man between 18 and 29 years old with active or convalescent COVID-19. The chain uses TRBV3-1 (or the pseudogene TRBV3-2) and TRBJ2-2; 13 bases line up with TRBD2. CDR3 sequence (DNA): TGTGCCAGCAGCCGAACGACTAGCGGGGGGCTCGGGAACACCGGGGAGCTGTTTTTT. Translated: CASSRTTSGGLGNTGELFF.